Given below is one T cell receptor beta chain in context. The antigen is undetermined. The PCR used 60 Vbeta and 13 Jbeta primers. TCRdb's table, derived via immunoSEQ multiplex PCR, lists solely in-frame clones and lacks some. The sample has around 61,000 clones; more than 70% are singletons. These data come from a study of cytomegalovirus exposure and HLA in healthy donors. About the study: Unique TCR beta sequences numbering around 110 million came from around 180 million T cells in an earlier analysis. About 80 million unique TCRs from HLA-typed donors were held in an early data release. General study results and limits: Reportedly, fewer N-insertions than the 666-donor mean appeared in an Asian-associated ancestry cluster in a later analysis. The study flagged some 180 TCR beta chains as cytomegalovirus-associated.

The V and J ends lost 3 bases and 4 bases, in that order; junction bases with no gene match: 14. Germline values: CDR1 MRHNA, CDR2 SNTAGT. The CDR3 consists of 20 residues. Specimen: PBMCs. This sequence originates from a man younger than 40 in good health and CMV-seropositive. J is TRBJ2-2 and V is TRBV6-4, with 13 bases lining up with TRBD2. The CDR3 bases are TGTGCCAGCAGTGATCGGGCACTAGCGGGAGGGCCGGGGGTCACCGGGGAGCTGTTTTTT. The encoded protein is CASSDRALAGGPGVTGELFF.